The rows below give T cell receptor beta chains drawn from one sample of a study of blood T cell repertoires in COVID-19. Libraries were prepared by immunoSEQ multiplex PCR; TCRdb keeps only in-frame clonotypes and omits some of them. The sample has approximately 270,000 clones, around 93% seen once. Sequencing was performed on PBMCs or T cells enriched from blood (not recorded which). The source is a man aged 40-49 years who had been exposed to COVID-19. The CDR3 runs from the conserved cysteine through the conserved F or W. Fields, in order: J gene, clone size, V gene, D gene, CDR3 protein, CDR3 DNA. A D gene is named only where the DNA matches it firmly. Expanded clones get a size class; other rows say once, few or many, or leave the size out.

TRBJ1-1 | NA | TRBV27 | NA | CASSHGQSTEAFF | TGTGCCAGCAGTCACGGACAATCAACTGAAGCTTTCTTT
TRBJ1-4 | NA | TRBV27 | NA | CASSSVIGGEKLFF | TGTGCCAGCAGTTCCGTGATCGGGGGTGAAAAACTGTTTTTT
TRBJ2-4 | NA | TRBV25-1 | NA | CASSGVDSFLAKNIQYF | TGTGCCAGCAGTGGCGTCGACAGTTTTCTAGCCAAAAACATTCAGTACTTC
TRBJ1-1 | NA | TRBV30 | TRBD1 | CAWSLGQGVYTEAFF | TGTGCCTGGAGTCTTGGACAGGGGGTATATACTGAAGCTTTCTTT
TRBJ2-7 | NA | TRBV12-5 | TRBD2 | CASGAGDSYEQYF | TGTGCTAGTGGTGCGGGAGACTCCTACGAGCAGTACTTC
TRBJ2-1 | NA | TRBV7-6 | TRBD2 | CASSGGVFGEQFF | TGTGCCAGCAGCGGGGGGGTTTTCGGTGAGCAGTTCTTC
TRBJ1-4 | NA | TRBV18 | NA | CASSQSRGRGTTNEKLFF | TGTGCCAGCTCACAATCGCGGGGTCGGGGTACAACTAATGAAAAACTGTTTTTT
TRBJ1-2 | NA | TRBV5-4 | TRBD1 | CASSLRTGTYGYTF | TGTGCCAGCAGCCTTCGGACAGGGACCTATGGCTACACCTTC
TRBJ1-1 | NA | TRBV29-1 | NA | CSVQDDSTEAFF | TGCAGCGTTCAGGATGATTCAACTGAAGCTTTCTTT
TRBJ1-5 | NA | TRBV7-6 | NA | CASSDQGQPQHF | TGTGCCAGCAGCGACCAGGGTCAGCCCCAGCATTTT
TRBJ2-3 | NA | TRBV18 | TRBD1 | CASSPPGQGGGTDTQYF | TGTGCCAGCTCACCACCTGGACAGGGAGGTGGAACAGATACGCAGTATTTT
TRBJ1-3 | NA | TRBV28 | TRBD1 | CASRDRGSGNTIYF | TGTGCCAGCCGCGACAGGGGCTCTGGAAACACCATATATTTT
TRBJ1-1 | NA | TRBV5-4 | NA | CASSLTGAMNTEAFF | TGTGCCAGCAGCTTGACAGGCGCCATGAACACTGAAGCTTTCTTT
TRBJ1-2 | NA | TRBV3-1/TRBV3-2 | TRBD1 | CASSAGQGDYGYTF | TGTGCCAGCAGCGCAGGACAGGGAGACTATGGCTACACCTTC
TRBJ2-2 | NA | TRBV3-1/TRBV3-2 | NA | CASSQSETGELFF | TGTGCCAGCAGCCAATCGGAGACCGGGGAGCTGTTTTTT
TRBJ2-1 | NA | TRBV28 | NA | CASSFRAGPYNEQFF | TGTGCCAGCAGTTTTAGGGCAGGGCCCTACAATGAGCAGTTCTTC
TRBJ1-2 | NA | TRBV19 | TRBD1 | CASSMMTGGDYGYTF | TGTGCCAGTAGTATGATGACAGGGGGCGACTATGGCTACACCTTC
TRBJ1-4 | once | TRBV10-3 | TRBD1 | CASRGSRGEKLFF | TGTGCCAGCAGGGGGTCGCGGGGGGAAAAACTGTTTTTT
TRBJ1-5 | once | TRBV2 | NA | CASSERYQPQHF | TGTGCCAGCAGTGAGAGATATCAGCCCCAGCATTTT
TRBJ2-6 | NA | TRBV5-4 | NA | CASNGAASGANVLTF | TGTGCCAGCAATGGGGCGGCCTCTGGGGCCAACGTCCTGACTTTC
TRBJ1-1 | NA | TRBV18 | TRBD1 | CASSQQGDTEAFF | TGTGCCAGCTCACAACAGGGGGACACTGAAGCTTTCTTT
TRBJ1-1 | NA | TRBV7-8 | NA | CASSPVYTEAFF | TGTGCCAGCAGCCCAGTCTACACTGAAGCTTTCTTT
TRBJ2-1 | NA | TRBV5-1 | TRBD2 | CASSSTASGSQADEQFF | TGCGCCAGCAGCTCAACCGCAAGCGGGAGCCAAGCGGATGAGCAGTTCTTC
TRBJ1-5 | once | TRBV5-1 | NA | CASSPDPIGDSNQPQHF | TGCGCCAGCAGCCCCGACCCGATTGGAGATAGCAATCAGCCCCAGCATTTT
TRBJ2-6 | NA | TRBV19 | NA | CASSRGQKDFPGANVLTF | TGTGCCAGTAGTCGAGGACAGAAGGATTTCCCTGGGGCCAACGTCCTGACTTTC
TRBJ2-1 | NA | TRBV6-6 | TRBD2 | CASSLGLDNEQFF | TGTGCCAGCAGTTTGGGACTAGACAATGAGCAGTTCTTC
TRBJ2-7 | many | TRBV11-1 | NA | CASSLGLGHDSYEQYF | TGTGCCAGCAGCTTAGGACTCGGCCACGACTCCTACGAGCAGTACTTC
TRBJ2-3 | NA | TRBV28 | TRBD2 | CASSLGGTSGIWQYF | TGTGCCAGCAGTTTAGGAGGGACTAGCGGGATCTGGCAGTATTTT
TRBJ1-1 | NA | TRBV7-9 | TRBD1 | CASRQTDRALNTEAFF | TGTGCCAGCAGACAAACGGACAGGGCTTTGAACACTGAAGCTTTCTTT
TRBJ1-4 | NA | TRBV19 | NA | CASSIKSRNSNNEKLFF | TGTGCCAGTAGTATTAAGTCCAGAAATTCAAACAATGAAAAACTGTTTTTT